Presented here are 10 T cell receptor beta chains from one specimen sequenced in a study of memory CD4+ T cells and cytomegalovirus serostatus. The sort gate was single viable CD3+CD4+CD8-CD45RO+ cells for memory CD4+ T cells. Assay: immunoSEQ multiplex PCR; the TCRdb copy retains only in-frame clones and omits some. The sample records 75,000 to 90,000 clones, 65% to 85% being singletons. Material: memory CD4+ T cells from blood. All receptors come from an adult in good health and CMV-seronegative.

The J gene is TRBJ1-4, the V gene TRBV4-2; TRBD1 might be the D (5 bases). Germline CDR1 reads LGHNA; CDR2 reads YNFKEQ. The CDR3 has 21 amino acids. V was shortened by 1 base and J by 6 bases, with 30 bases between the two germline ends. The CDR3 loop reads CASSQVYPGTSSLVLYEKLFF. The DNA of the CDR3 is TGTGCCAGCAGCCAAGTTTACCCCGGGACCTCATCTCTCGTCCTCTATGAAAAACTGTTTTTT.

The chain joins TRBV11-3 to TRBJ2-7; D is uncertain. Trimming stripped 3 bases from V and 3 bases from J, with 9 bases between. Germline CDR1 reads SGHNT; CDR2 reads YENEEA. CDR3 length: 13 residues. CDR3 sequence reads: CASSFRVGYEQYF. Written as DNA, the CDR3 is TGTGCCAGCAGCTTTAGAGTTGGCTACGAGCAGTACTTC.

The rearrangement uses TRBV19 and TRBJ2-7; D could derive from TRBD1 or TRBD2 (5 bases each). Germline V gives CDR1 LNHDA, CDR2 SQIVND (reference sequence). This CDR3 has 14 residues. V shed 2 bases and J shed 5 bases, with 13 bases lying between them. DNA for the CDR3: TGTGCCAGTAGTATAACTCGGGGCCCCCACGAGCAGTACTTC. This sequence encodes CASSITRGPHEQYF.

For this clone: Other nucleotide sequences from this sample produce the same CDR3. This rearrangement joins TRBV9 to TRBJ2-6; D tentatively fits TRBD1 or TRBD2 (5 bases each). The germline gives CDR1 SGDLS, CDR2 YYNGEE. CDR3 size: 15 residues. Trimming stripped 1 base from V and 4 bases from J, with 9 bases between. CDR3 DNA: TGTGCCAGCAGCGTAAGAGGGACCGGGGCCAACGTCCTGACTTTC. Protein product: CASSVRGTGANVLTF.

V is TRBV28 and J is TRBJ2-7; the D gene could be TRBD1 or TRBD2 (5 bases each). V was cut by 3 bases and J by 6 bases, with 18 bases left in between. CDR1 MDHEN and CDR2 SYDVKM come from the germline V gene. This CDR3 is built from 15 residues. CDR3 nucleotide sequence: TGTGCCAGCAGTTTCGACCAACAGGTTCGGGGCGAGCAGTACTTC. Amino acid sequence: CASSFDQQVRGEQYF.

The rearrangement links TRBV18 to TRBJ1-3; D is perhaps TRBD1 (6 bases). Germline V CDR1 and CDR2: KGHSH, LQKENI. V lost 1 base to trimming and J lost 8 bases, with 9 bases between them. The CDR3 consists of 13 residues. CDR3 residues: CASSPQTGDTIYF. For the CDR3, the DNA is TGTGCCAGCTCACCACAGACAGGCGACACCATATATTTT.

The chain couples TRBV10-3 to TRBJ1-1; no reliable D call. Germline-derived CDR1 and CDR2 are ENHRY and SYGVKD. Trimming left V 4 bases short and J 5 bases short, with 17 bases between. The CDR3 extends over 15 amino acids. The CDR3 spells CAISGRTPVGTEAFF. The CDR3 DNA reads TGTGCCATCAGTGGGAGAACTCCCGTAGGGACTGAAGCTTTCTTT.

The chain is built from TRBV7-2 and TRBJ1-1; 7 bases match TRBD1. J gave up 12 bases and V 5 bases, and 12 bases lay outside the gene matches. Germline CDR1 SGHTA, CDR2 FQGNSA. The CDR3 runs 13 residues. In DNA, the CDR3 is TGTGCCAGCAGCCCAGGGGGGTTCCCCGAGACTTTCTTT. Its translation: CASSPGGFPETFF.

The rearrangement joins TRBV28 to TRBJ1-6; no clear D. The germline V gene encodes CDR1 MDHEN and CDR2 SYDVKM. V dropped 1 base and J dropped 7 bases, with 17 bases sitting between them. The CDR3 consists of 17 residues. Written as DNA, the CDR3 is TGTGCCAGCAGTTTATACCGGGCTGGGCGCCCAAATTCACCCCTCCACTTT. It encodes CASSLYRAGRPNSPLHF.

This sequence joins TRBV28 and TRBJ1-2, with 11 bases aligning to TRBD1. CDR1 MDHEN and CDR2 SYDVKM come from the germline V gene. This CDR3 has 13 residues. V dropped 5 bases and J dropped 8; count of bases not matched to a gene: 4. The CDR3 nucleotides are TGTGCCAGCAGTCCGGGACAGGGGGTGGGCTACACCTTC. It specifies CASSPGQGVGYTF.